The following is a T cell receptor (beta chain) sequence with its context. This clone has a single count. No cognate antigen has been identified for it. Base qualities are not provided; no much larger clone lies one nucleotide away. Whole blood was collected in K2EDTA tubes by collaborating institutions according to the institutions' own protocols. For TCRbeta analysis, collaborators shipped samples as frozen whole blood, isolated PBMCs, or DNA extracted from either of those sample types. The immunoSEQ Assay, a bias-controlled multiplex PCR, was used to amplify TCRbeta CDR3 regions from genomic DNA. As for the authors' bioinformatics: The number of nucleated cells in each sample was estimated from the amplification of reference gene primers within the assay. Sequence reads were collapsed and filtered to measure the absolute abundance of every unique TCRbeta CDR3 rearrangement. For each sample, productive Simpson clonality was calculated by taking the square root of Simpson's diversity index across productive rearrangements. Not all clones reach the TCRdb copy of this immuneACCESS table, which keeps in-frame sequences only. Checked studies attribute under half of the gap to unresolved V genes and leave the rest unexplained. The V and J calls and the clone size are those of that table, but D and trimming were determined from the DNA. This sample is represented by hundreds of thousands of clones; around nine tenths of them were singletons. The ten top clones hold 1% to 1.5% of the sample.

The sample belongs to a study of blood T cell repertoires in COVID-19 (dated by TCRdb to about 2020). In the study overall: The collaborator samples originated in the United States, Italy and Spain and spanned the acute and convalescent phases of COVID-19. The prospective study material was composed of cDNA or gDNA derived from T cells, B-cell-depleted T cells, or PBMCs. Deeply sampled blood TCRbeta repertoires from subjects exposed to, actively infected with, or recovered from COVID-19 were included in the dataset. The repertoires were released in a freely available public database intended as a resource for research on the immune response to SARS-CoV-2. Samples came from the ongoing ImmuneRACE study (first 160 participants) plus 1,254 subjects from 6 global collaborators. Nearly every sample came with metadata listing a de-identified subject ID, COVID-19 status, age in years and sex. Where available, HLA class I and class II types were taken from metadata supplied by the sample provider and were not determined by assay-based typing. Findings and caveats that apply to the study as a whole: Clinical and demographic metadata were provided uncurated, with the amount varying by source and participant.

The specimen sequenced was peripheral blood. This receptor was identified in a man in his 70s with acute or convalescent COVID-19.

The nucleotide sequence reads TGTGCCAGCAGTCCTCCCGGCAGGCCCGAAGCTTTCTTT. This sequence encodes CASSPPGRPEAFF. The sequence joins TRBV6-5 to TRBJ1-1, with the identity of the D gene unclear. The CDR3 runs 13 amino acids, cysteine and phenylalanine included. Only the CDR3 region is kept as DNA, spanning 39 bases read in frame from base 1. CDR1 and CDR2 are drawn from the germline V gene: MNHEY, SVGAGI. V is cut by 5 bases and J by 8 bases, and the space between the germline ends is 15 bases.